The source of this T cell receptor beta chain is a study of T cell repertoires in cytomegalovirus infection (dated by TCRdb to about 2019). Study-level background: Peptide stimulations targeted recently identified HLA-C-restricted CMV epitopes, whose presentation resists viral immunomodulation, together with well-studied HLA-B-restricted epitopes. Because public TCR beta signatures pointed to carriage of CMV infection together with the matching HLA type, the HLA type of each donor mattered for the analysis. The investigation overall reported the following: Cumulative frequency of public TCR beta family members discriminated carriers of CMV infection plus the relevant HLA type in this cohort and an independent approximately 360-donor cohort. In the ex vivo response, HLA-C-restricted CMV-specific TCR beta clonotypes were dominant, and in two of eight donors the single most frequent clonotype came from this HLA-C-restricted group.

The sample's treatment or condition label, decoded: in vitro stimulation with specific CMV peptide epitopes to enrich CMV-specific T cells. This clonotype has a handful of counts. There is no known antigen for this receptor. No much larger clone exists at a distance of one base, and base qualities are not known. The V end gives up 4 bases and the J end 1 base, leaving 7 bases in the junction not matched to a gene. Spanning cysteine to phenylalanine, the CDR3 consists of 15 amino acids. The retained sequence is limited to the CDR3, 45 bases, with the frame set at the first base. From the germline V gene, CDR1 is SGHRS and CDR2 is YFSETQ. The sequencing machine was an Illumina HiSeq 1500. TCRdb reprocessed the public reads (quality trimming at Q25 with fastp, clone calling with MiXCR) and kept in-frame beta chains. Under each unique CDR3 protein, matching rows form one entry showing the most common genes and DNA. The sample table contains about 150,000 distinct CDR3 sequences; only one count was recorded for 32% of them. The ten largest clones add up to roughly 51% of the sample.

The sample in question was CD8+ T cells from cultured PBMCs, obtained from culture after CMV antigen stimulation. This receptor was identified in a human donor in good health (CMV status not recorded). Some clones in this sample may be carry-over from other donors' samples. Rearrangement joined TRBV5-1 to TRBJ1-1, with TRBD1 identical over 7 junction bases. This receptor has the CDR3 CASSRAGTENTEAFF. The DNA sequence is TGCGCCAGCAGCCGGGCCGGGACAGAGAACACTGAAGCTTTCTTT.